This T cell receptor beta chain was recorded in a study of T cells in localized non-small cell lung cancer. Notes on the study in general: Highest T cell clonality was seen in uninvolved adjacent lung, surpassing that measured in tumor.

Profiling relied on immunoSEQ multiplex PCR, and the TCRdb table lists in-frame clones only, not all of them. The top ten clones hold over 3.5% of a sample with fewer than 95,000 clones, under 95% of them seen once. The germline V and J ends were trimmed by 2 bases and 7 bases, with 15 bases remaining between them. Germline CDR1 MDHEN, CDR2 SYDVKM. The CDR3 has 15 residues. As to this clone: Its antigen is undetermined.

This TCR was recovered from a woman aged 35-75 years with stage II squamous cell lung carcinoma. This specimen consisted of PBMCs, obtained before any cancer treatment. This chain joins TRBV28 and TRBJ2-1; D perhaps matches TRBD1 (6 bases). Written as DNA, the CDR3 is TGTGCCAGCAGTTTAGAGGGGGACCTACGGAATGAGCAGTTCTTC. Its translation is CASSLEGDLRNEQFF.